Following are 15 T cell receptor beta chains from one sample sequenced in a study of T cell changes during pregnancy in multiple sclerosis. Some clones are missing from TCRdb's copy, which holds only in-frame ones; the method was immunoSEQ multiplex PCR. In the table there are approximately 84,000 clones, 94% of which are singletons. The material was peripheral blood, obtained in the third trimester of pregnancy. Source of these receptors: a female donor with multiple sclerosis, enrolled in a pregnancy study.

The V gene is TRBV4-1, the J gene TRBJ2-7; D might be TRBD2 (5 bases). CDR1 is MGHRA, CDR2 YSYEKL, per germline. Trimming stripped 3 bases from V and 0 bases from J, with 9 bases between. This CDR3 has 14 residues. The CDR3 nucleotides are TGCGCCAGCAGCCAGGAAGCGGACTCCTACGAGCAGTACTTC. Amino acid sequence: CASSQEADSYEQYF.

This chain joins TRBV7-8 and TRBJ1-6, with 7 bases matching TRBD1. The germline CDR1 and CDR2 sequences are SGHVS and FQNEAQ. The CDR3 covers 14 residues. V shed 5 bases, J shed 5 bases, and the junction held 3 bases outside the gene matches. CDR3 DNA sequence: TGTGCCAGCAGCGAGGGACAGAATAATTCACCCCTCCACTTT. Translated: CASSEGQNNSPLHF.

The chain is built from TRBV5-4 and TRBJ2-2; 7 bases agree with TRBD1. Germline V CDR1 and CDR2: SGHNT, YYREEE (reference sequence). This CDR3 has 15 residues. The junction had 9 bases not matched to a gene; V was cut back by 3 bases and J by 7 bases. Written as DNA, the CDR3 is TGTGCCAGCAGCTCGGTACCACAGGGGATCGGGGAGCTGTTTTTT. As protein: CASSSVPQGIGELFF.

This chain links TRBV6-6 with TRBJ2-3; D gene unclear. Germline CDR1 reads MNHNY; CDR2 reads SVGAGI (reference sequence). V was shortened by 4 bases and J by 6 bases, with 11 bases between the two germline ends. The length of the CDR3 is 13 residues. As DNA, the CDR3 is TGTGCCAGCAGTTTCTTCGGGTCGGATACGCAGTATTTT. It specifies CASSFFGSDTQYF.

The V gene is TRBV11-2, the J gene TRBJ2-7, with unresolved D. This CDR3 is 15 amino acids long. Per germline, CDR1 SGHAT and CDR2 FQNNGV. Trimming removed 0 bases at V and 9 bases at J, with 18 bases between. The CDR3 sequence is CASSLDRVVGLAQYF. DNA of the CDR3: TGTGCCAGCAGCTTAGATCGCGTGGTAGGTTTAGCGCAGTACTTC. The whole variable domain, filled in from reference TRBV11-2 and TRBJ2-7, reads EAGVAQSPRYKIIEKRQSVAFWCNPISGHATLYWYQQILGQGPKLLIQFQNNGVVDDSQLPKDRFSAERLKGVDSTLKIQPAKLEDSAVYLCASSLDRVVGLAQYFGPGTRLTVT.

The rearrangement uses TRBV27 and TRBJ1-6; no reliable D call. V shed 6 bases and J shed 7 bases, with 10 bases lying between them. The CDR3 spans 13 residues. The germline V gene encodes CDR1 MNHEY and CDR2 SMNVEV (reference sequence). The CDR3 loop reads CASSKKENSPLHF. CDR3 nucleotides: TGTGCCAGCAGCAAAAAGGAGAATTCACCCCTCCACTTT.

The J gene is TRBJ1-3, the V gene TRBV7-9; 8 nucleotides agree with TRBD1. The germline V gene encodes CDR1 SEHNR and CDR2 FQNEAQ (reference sequence). The trim removed 7 bases at V and 0 bases at J, leaving 11 bases unmatched. This CDR3 has 17 amino acids. This CDR3 reads CASNAHSDRDSGNTIYF. The CDR3 DNA reads TGTGCCAGCAACGCACACTCGGACAGGGACTCTGGAAACACCATATATTTT.

A few counts support this clone. The chain links TRBV10-1 to TRBJ1-1, with a tentative D call TRBD1 (6 bases). V shed 5 bases and J shed 14 bases, with 21 bases lying between them. CDR3 length: 13 amino acids. Per germline, CDR1 WNHNN and CDR2 SYGVQD (reference sequence). The CDR3 nucleotides read TGCGCCAGCAGTCTCAAAACACGACAGGAGTTGTTCTTT. Protein sequence: CASSLKTRQELFF.

The chain's CDR3 is CASSEGFPAFF. Here the CDR3 DNA reads TGTGCCAGCAGTGAGGGCTTCCCAGCTTTCTTT. This rearrangement joins TRBV6-1 to TRBJ1-1; D gene ambiguous. This CDR3 comprises 11 residues. Per germline, CDR1 MNHNS and CDR2 SASEGT. Trimming took 3 bases from V and 10 from J, leaving 9 bases between them.

The chain combines TRBV5-6 with TRBJ2-2; 9 positions match TRBD2. This CDR3 spans 19 amino acids. The J segment lost 6 bases and the V segment lost 0 bases, leaving 15 bases of the junction unmatched. In germline, CDR1 is SGHDT, CDR2 YYEEEE. Here the CDR3 reads CASSLDGSGGLVEAGELFF. In DNA, the CDR3 is TGTGCCAGCAGCTTGGATGGTAGCGGGGGACTCGTTGAGGCCGGGGAGCTGTTTTTT. Drawing the rest from reference TRBV5-6 and TRBJ2-2, the complete variable domain is DAGVTQSPTHLIKTRGQQVTLRCSPKSGHDTVSWYQQALGQGPQFIFQYYEEEERQRGNFPDRFSGHQFPNYSSELNVNALLLGDSALYLCASSLDGSGGLVEAGELFFGEGSRLTVL.

This sequence joins TRBV19 and TRBJ2-3; 8 bases align to TRBD2. Unmatched junction bases numbered 8, after V lost 6 bases and J lost 0 bases. CDR3 length: 16 amino acids. The germline CDR1 and CDR2 sequences are LNHDA and SQIVND (reference sequence). CDR3 nucleotides: TGTGCCAGTAGGACGACTAGCGCCCTAAGCACAGATACGCAGTATTTT. It is translated as CASRTTSALSTDTQYF.

V and J are TRBV5-4 and TRBJ1-5; D possibly corresponds to TRBD1 (5 bases). The CDR3 has 16 amino acids. Between the trimmed V and J ends, which lost 4 bases and 2 bases, there was a span of 16 bases. Germline V lookup: CDR1 SGHNT, CDR2 YYREEE (reference sequence). As DNA, the CDR3 is TGTGCCAGCAGCCCCCTCGGGGGGGTAGGCAATCAGCCCCAGCATTTT. Protein: CASSPLGGVGNQPQHF.

V usage is TRBV7-8 and J usage is TRBJ2-1; 7 positions agree with TRBD2. The J segment lost 0 bases and the V segment lost 5 bases, leaving 10 bases of the junction unmatched. The CDR3 consists of 17 residues. The germline V gene encodes CDR1 SGHVS and CDR2 FQNEAQ. This chain's CDR3 is CASSPLVGGGSYNEQFF. The CDR3 coding sequence is TGTGCCAGCAGCCCCCTCGTGGGGGGGGGCTCCTACAATGAGCAGTTCTTC.

The chain is built from TRBV30 and TRBJ1-2; D remains ambiguous. The CDR3 has 13 amino acids. The V gene's germline CDR1 is GTSNPN and CDR2 SVGIG (reference sequence). V lost 7 bases and J 3 bases, leaving 15 bases between the germline ends. In DNA, the CDR3 is TGTGCCTCAACCGCTGGGGAGGACTATGGCTACACCTTC. This codes for CASTAGEDYGYTF.

The chain combines TRBV7-2 with TRBJ2-5, with 9 bases matching TRBD2. The trim removed 3 bases at V and 5 bases at J, leaving 4 bases unmatched. This CDR3 contains 14 residues. Per the germline V gene, CDR1 is SGHTA and CDR2 is FQGNSA. The CDR3 bases are TGTGCCAGCAGCTTGGTAGCGGGGGTTGAGACCCAGTACTTC. Translated, it gives CASSLVAGVETQYF. The variable domain in full, completed from reference TRBV7-2 and TRBJ2-5, reads GAGVSQSPSNKVTEKGKDVELRCDPISGHTALYWYRQSLGQGLEFLIYFQGNSAPDKSGLPSDRFSAERTGGSVSTLTIQRTQQEDSAVYLCASSLVAGVETQYFGPGTRLLVL.